The 29 T cell receptor beta chains reported below all come from one sample, sequenced in a study of identifying expanded T cells in peripheral blood. The data were produced by immunoSEQ multiplex PCR, yet TCRdb's version contains in-frame clones alone and is incomplete. This table has about 97,000 clones, 88% appearing once. Source material: blood. The receptors shown here come from a person between 18 and 69 years old in good health.

CDR3 nucleotide sequence: TGTGCCAGTAGTGAACCGCAGGCCTACGAGCAGTACTTC. Translated, it gives CASSEPQAYEQYF. The genes are TRBV19 and TRBJ2-7; no firm D call. The V gene's germline CDR1 is LNHDA and CDR2 SQIVND (reference sequence). V was pared by 5 bases and J by 2 bases, with 10 bases between. The CDR3 covers 13 residues.

The chain couples TRBV7-3 to TRBJ1-1; D gene ambiguous. V was cut by 5 bases and J by 4 bases, with 11 bases left in between. CDR1 is SGHTA and CDR2 is FQGTGA in the germline V gene. The CDR3 consists of 13 residues. CDR3 loop: CASSSEGSTEAFF. The CDR3 region has the DNA TGTGCCAGCAGCAGCGAGGGATCCACTGAAGCTTTCTTT.

This clone was observed a handful of times. The rearrangement joins TRBV18 to TRBJ2-5; D gene ambiguous. V dropped 4 bases and J dropped 3 bases, with 9 bases sitting between them. The V gene's germline CDR1 is KGHSH and CDR2 LQKENI. The CDR3 has 13 residues. DNA for the CDR3: TGTGCCAGCTCACGTTCAGAGAAAGAGACCCAGTACTTC. This codes for CASSRSEKETQYF.

This clone appeared once. The V gene is TRBV4-3, the J gene TRBJ2-3, with TRBD2 matching over 8 bases. V lost 1 base to trimming and J lost 2 bases; unmatched junction nucleotides: 11. This CDR3 has 18 residues. In germline, CDR1 is LGHNA, CDR2 YSLEER. CDR3 loop: CASSQVGVSGGLTDTQYF. Written as DNA, the CDR3 is TGCGCCAGCAGCCAAGTAGGTGTGTCGGGGGGGCTCACAGATACGCAGTATTTT.

The chain joins TRBV27 to TRBJ2-3, with 8 bases lining up with TRBD2. This CDR3 comprises 15 residues. Germline CDR1 reads MNHEY; CDR2 reads SMNVEV (reference sequence). V lost 5 bases, J lost 1 base, and 5 bases stayed unmatched. The CDR3 region has the DNA TGTGCCAGCAGTGACCCGGGACTAGGCACAGATACGCAGTATTTT. Protein: CASSDPGLGTDTQYF.

CDR3 region: CASSESETSGEQFF. CDR3 DNA sequence: TGCGCCAGCAGTGAGTCCGAGACTAGTGGTGAGCAGTTCTTC. The chain uses TRBV10-1 and TRBJ2-1, with a weak D call TRBD2 (6 bases). V was clipped by 0 bases and J by 9 bases, with 12 bases between them. The CDR3 has 14 residues. Germline-derived CDR1 and CDR2 are WNHNN and SYGVQD (reference sequence).

The V and J genes are TRBV4-1 and TRBJ1-1, with TRBD1 matching over 7 bases. The V gene end was trimmed by 1 base and the J gene end by 8 bases; junction bases not matched to a gene: 7. The CDR3 covers 14 residues. Germline values: CDR1 MGHRA, CDR2 YSYEKL. The CDR3 sequence is CASSQAFYRGEAFF. In nucleotides, the CDR3 is TGCGCCAGCAGCCAAGCCTTTTACAGGGGAGAAGCTTTCTTT.

V gene TRBV10-3 combines with J gene TRBJ1-1; D is uncertain. From germline, CDR1 is ENHRY and CDR2 SYGVKD. This CDR3 spans 13 amino acids. The germline V and J ends were trimmed by 3 bases and 1 base, with 6 bases remaining between them. CDR3 in DNA: TGTGCCATCAGTGATGCGGGGAACACTGAAGCTTTCTTT. Its protein product is CAISDAGNTEAFF.

This chain uses TRBV18 with TRBJ2-1; TRBD2 agrees at 13 bases. Germline CDR1 KGHSH, CDR2 LQKENI. This CDR3 comprises 15 residues. The V gene end was trimmed by 3 bases and the J gene end by 7 bases; junction bases not matched to a gene: 3. CDR3 protein: CASSPGLAGLNEQFF. The CDR3 bases are TGTGCCAGCTCACCGGGACTAGCGGGATTGAATGAGCAGTTCTTC.

The chain employs TRBV11-2 and TRBJ2-7, with 9 bases fitting TRBD2. J was trimmed by 6 bases and V by 2 bases; bases with no gene match: 5. CDR3 length: 14 residues. Looked up from germline, CDR1 is SGHAT and CDR2 is FQNNGV. CDR3 bases: TGTGCCAGCAGCTTAATGGGCGGGAGGGCCGAGCAGTACTTC. It yields the protein CASSLMGGRAEQYF.

The V and J genes are TRBV6-4 and TRBJ1-1; weak D call: TRBD1 (5 bases). V lost 4 bases and J 0 bases, leaving 6 bases between the germline ends. The CDR3 spans 13 residues. CDR1 and CDR2 (germline): MRHNA, SNTAGT. The DNA for the CDR3 is TGTGCCAGCAGTGCACAGGTGAACACTGAAGCTTTCTTT. Translation: CASSAQVNTEAFF.

The chain links TRBV4-2 to TRBJ2-3; TRBD1 is a possible D gene (6 bases). V dropped 0 bases and J dropped 6 bases, with 10 bases sitting between them. This CDR3 spans 14 amino acids. CDR1 and CDR2 from the germline V gene are LGHNA and YNFKEQ. The CDR3 here is CASSQEYREDTQYF. CDR3 coding DNA: TGTGCCAGCAGCCAAGAATACAGGGAGGATACGCAGTATTTT.

The chain combines TRBV9 with TRBJ2-1; 7 nucleotides agree with TRBD2. V lost 4 bases and J lost 6; bases outside the gene matches: 10. Per the germline V gene, CDR1 is SGDLS and CDR2 is YYNGEE. The CDR3 totals 15 residues. CDR3 loop: CASSIRGGEGNEQFF. Here the CDR3 DNA reads TGTGCCAGCAGCATCCGGGGCGGGGAGGGCAATGAGCAGTTCTTC.

The chain uses TRBV6-1 and TRBJ2-1, with 10 bases lining up with TRBD2. The germline V gene has CDR1 MNHNS and CDR2 SASEGT. The CDR3 is made up of 15 amino acids. V dropped 8 bases and J dropped 7; count of bases not matched to a gene: 11. The CDR3 DNA reads as TGTGCCAGCTATCCAGCGGGAGGGCCAAGGAATGAGCAGTTCTTC. Amino acid sequence: CASYPAGGPRNEQFF.

This sequence joins TRBV7-2 and TRBJ2-7; 7 bases agree with TRBD2. The CDR3 is 14 amino acids. From germline, CDR1 is SGHTA and CDR2 FQGNSA. The V segment lost 6 bases and the J segment 2 bases; nucleotides outside the gene matches: 7. CDR3 sequence reads: CASRSLAGAYEQYF. The CDR3 DNA reads TGTGCCAGCAGATCTCTGGCGGGGGCCTACGAGCAGTACTTC.

The chain uses TRBV11-2 and TRBJ2-1; 10 bases fit TRBD1. The ends lost 3 bases at V and 6 bases at J; junction bases unmatched: 5. From germline, CDR1 is SGHAT and CDR2 FQNNGV. The CDR3 length is 15 residues. The CDR3 reads CASSFRDRGPNEQFF. DNA of the CDR3: TGTGCCAGCAGCTTCCGGGACAGGGGTCCCAATGAGCAGTTCTTC.

The J gene is TRBJ1-4, the V gene TRBV2; 10 bases map to TRBD1. The CDR3 totals 15 residues. V was pared by 5 bases and J by 7 bases, with 7 bases of the junction left unmatched. CDR1 is SNHLY and CDR2 is FYNNEI in the germline V gene. CDR3 sequence reads: CASSPGQGMSEKLFF. The CDR3 DNA is TGTGCCAGCAGTCCGGGACAGGGGATGAGTGAAAAACTGTTTTTT.

This chain links TRBV6-6 with TRBJ2-1; 9 bases fit TRBD2. From germline, CDR1 is MNHNY and CDR2 SVGAGI (reference sequence). CDR3 length equals 16 residues. J was trimmed by 9 bases and V by 0 bases; bases with no gene match: 9. The CDR3 is CASSYSGSGRVGEQFF. The DNA for the CDR3 is TGTGCCAGCAGTTACTCAGGTAGCGGGAGAGTCGGTGAGCAGTTCTTC.

The rearrangement joins TRBV12-5 to TRBJ2-2; D uncertain. CDR3 length: 12 residues. Germline CDR1 LGHNT, CDR2 FRNRAP. Trimming pared 0 bases from V and 6 bases from J, leaving 2 bases between. The CDR3 bases are TGTGCTAGTGGTTTGGTGGCCGGGGAGCTGTTTTTT. Translated, it gives CASGLVAGELFF. The full variable domain, its missing parts supplied by reference TRBV12-5 and TRBJ2-2, is DARVTQTPRHKVTEMGQEVTMRCQPILGHNTVFWYRQTMMQGLELLAYFRNRAPLDDSGMPKDRFSAEMPDATLATLKIQPSEPRDSAVYFCASGLVAGELFFGEGSRLTVL.

Remarks on this clone: Other nucleotide sequences from this sample produce the same CDR3. The chain couples TRBV11-3 to TRBJ2-1, with 7 bases aligning to TRBD1. This CDR3 has 15 residues. Germline assignment: CDR1 SGHNT and CDR2 YENEEA. J lost 3 bases, V lost 1 base, and 3 bases had no gene match. The CDR3 DNA reads TGTGCCAGCAGCTTAGGAGGGGGCAGCTACAATGAGCAGTTCTTC. Amino acid sequence: CASSLGGGSYNEQFF.

V usage is TRBV2 and J usage is TRBJ1-5; a possible D gene is TRBD1 (6 bases). This CDR3 is built from 14 residues. The germline V gene encodes CDR1 SNHLY and CDR2 FYNNEI. The germline V and J ends were trimmed by 6 bases and 7 bases, with 16 bases remaining between them. The CDR3 loop reads CASSPQGGRQPQHF. The CDR3, as DNA: TGTGCCAGCAGCCCGCAAGGGGGGCGGCAGCCCCAGCATTTT.

This clone was observed once. The chain couples TRBV30 to TRBJ2-1, with D unresolved. The germline V and J ends were trimmed by 0 bases and 4 bases, with 13 bases remaining between them. Germline V gene sequence: CDR1 GTSNPN, CDR2 SVGIG (reference sequence). The CDR3 sequence is 15 residues long. This CDR3 reads CAWSVLPTRYNEQFF. The CDR3 DNA reads as TGTGCCTGGAGTGTTCTACCCACTCGATACAATGAGCAGTTCTTC.

This clone has just a few counts. This chain links TRBV30 with TRBJ1-5, with D unresolved. CDR1 and CDR2 (germline): GTSNPN, SVGIG (reference sequence). Between the trimmed V and J ends, which lost 3 bases and 5 bases, there was a span of 11 bases. This CDR3 comprises 13 residues. CDR3 sequence reads: CAWSNPSDQPQHF. The CDR3, as DNA: TGTGCCTGGAGCAACCCCAGCGATCAGCCCCAGCATTTT.

This clone has only a few counts. The chain links TRBV2 to TRBJ2-3; 10 positions match TRBD2. V lost 5 bases and J lost 4; bases outside the gene matches: 3. This CDR3 contains 14 residues. From germline, CDR1 is SNHLY and CDR2 FYNNEI. DNA of the CDR3: TGTGCCAGCAGTCGCGGACTAGCGGCAGATACGCAGTATTTT. It specifies CASSRGLAADTQYF.

The rearrangement uses TRBV28 and TRBJ2-1; D ambiguous. V was pared by 1 base and J by 8 bases, with 6 bases between. CDR3 length: 12 amino acids. Germline CDR1 MDHEN, CDR2 SYDVKM. The CDR3 loop reads CASSLSEDEQFF. In DNA form, the CDR3 reads TGTGCCAGCAGTTTATCGGAAGATGAGCAGTTCTTC.

J is TRBJ2-3 and V is TRBV15; D possibly matches TRBD1 or TRBD2 (5 bases each). The CDR3 covers 14 residues. Germline V lookup: CDR1 LNHNV, CDR2 YYDKDF (reference sequence). Trimming removed 7 bases at V and 0 bases at J, with 11 bases between. Here the CDR3 DNA reads TGTGCCACCACCGGGACCTTTAGCACAGATACGCAGTATTTT. Translated: CATTGTFSTDTQYF.

This clone was seen once. This chain connects TRBV5-4 to TRBJ2-7, with D tentatively TRBD2 (5 bases). The CDR3 length is 15 residues. Deletions cut 3 bases from V and 3 bases from J, with 16 bases between. Looked up from germline, CDR1 is SGHNT and CDR2 is YYREEE (reference sequence). Here the CDR3 DNA reads TGTGCCAGCAGCTCGGGCGGGCAGGCTAGCTACGAGCAGTACTTC. Protein: CASSSGGQASYEQYF.

The chain links TRBV5-1 to TRBJ2-7; D ambiguous. Trimming took off 0 bases at V and 3 bases at J, with 7 bases between the two ends. Germline V CDR1 and CDR2: SGHRS, YFSETQ. There are 13 residues in the CDR3. In DNA, the CDR3 is TGCGCCAGCAGCTTGGACAGAGACTACGAGCAGTACTTC. Translating it yields CASSLDRDYEQYF. Combining the CDR3 with reference TRBV5-1 and TRBJ2-7 gives the whole variable domain KAGVTQTPRYLIKTRGQQVTLSCSPISGHRSVSWYQQTPGQGLQFLFEYFSETQRNKGNFPGRFSGRQFSNSRSEMNVSTLELGDSALYLCASSLDRDYEQYFGPGTRLTVT.

This chain connects TRBV5-1 to TRBJ2-1, with 8 bases fitting TRBD2. V shed 1 base, J shed 7 bases, and the junction held 7 bases outside the gene matches. The length of the CDR3 is 15 residues. Germline V gene sequence: CDR1 SGHRS, CDR2 YFSETQ. CDR3 DNA sequence: TGCGCCAGCAGCTTGATCAGCGGGAGTCAGAATGAGCAGTTCTTC. Protein product: CASSLISGSQNEQFF. The full variable domain, with the rest looked up from reference TRBV5-1 and TRBJ2-1, is KAGVTQTPRYLIKTRGQQVTLSCSPISGHRSVSWYQQTPGQGLQFLFEYFSETQRNKGNFPGRFSGRQFSNSRSEMNVSTLELGDSALYLCASSLISGSQNEQFFGPGTRLTVL.